This entry features one T cell receptor (beta chain) sequence. This record comes from a study of TIL therapy for anti-PD-1-resistant metastatic lung cancer. Overall study context: Tumors were harvested before any PD-1/PD-L1 blockade.

The germline V gene has CDR1 SGHTA and CDR2 FQGNSA. The CDR3 totals 13 residues. Trimming took off 6 bases at V and 6 bases at J, with 12 bases between the two ends. The time point is: pre-treatment sample, taken before nivolumab and TIL therapy. Sequencing used immunoSEQ v3. Sequencing depth was about 2 million read pairs for survey level, 5-6 million for deep. The data were produced by immunoSEQ multiplex PCR, yet TCRdb's version contains in-frame clones alone and is incomplete. In the table there are approximately 50,000 clones, 75% to 85% of which are singletons. The sample here was blood, taken at baseline. The TCR sequence derives from a person between 25 and 80 years old with non-small cell lung cancer. The chain recombines TRBV7-2 with TRBJ1-5, with TRBD1 as a possible D gene (6 bases). CDR3 nucleotides: TGTGCCAGCAGTTCACAGGGTCGTCAGCCCCAGCATTTT. It translates to CASSSQGRQPQHF.